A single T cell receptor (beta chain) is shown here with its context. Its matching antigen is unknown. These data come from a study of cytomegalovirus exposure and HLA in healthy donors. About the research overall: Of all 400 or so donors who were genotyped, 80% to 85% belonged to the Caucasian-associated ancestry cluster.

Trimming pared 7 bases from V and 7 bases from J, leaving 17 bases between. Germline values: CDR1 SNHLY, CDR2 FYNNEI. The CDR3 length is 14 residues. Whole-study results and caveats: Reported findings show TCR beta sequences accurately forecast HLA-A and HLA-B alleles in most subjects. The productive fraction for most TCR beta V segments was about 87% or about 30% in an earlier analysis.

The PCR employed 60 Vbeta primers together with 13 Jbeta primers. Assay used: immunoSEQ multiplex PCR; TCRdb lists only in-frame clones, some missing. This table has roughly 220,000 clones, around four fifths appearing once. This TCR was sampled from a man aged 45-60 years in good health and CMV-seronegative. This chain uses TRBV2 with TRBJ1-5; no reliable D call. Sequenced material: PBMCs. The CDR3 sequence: CASKESGASQPQHF. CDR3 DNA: TGTGCCAGCAAGGAAAGCGGAGCGAGCCAGCCCCAGCATTTT.